This entry concerns a single T cell receptor beta chain. The antigen is unknown. The data are from a study of blood T cells in healthy people across ages. Overall study findings and caveats: Older individuals had lower TCR beta diversity per million T cells (the decline was roughly linear).

It was with a sample-barcoded 5' primer and a J-beta primer mix that a second PCR of roughly 6 to 12 cycles was run. Researchers report that each sample yielded at least 2.5 million CDR3-containing paired-end reads. TCRdb re-derived calls from the 5' RACE reads in MiXCR, one entry per CDR3 protein. The table records 780,000 or so distinct CDR3 sequences, roughly three fifths of them present only once. Each donor had 8.5 to 10 milliliters of peripheral blood drawn. Total RNA amounts of at least 6 micrograms were extracted per sample. From germline, CDR1 is LGHDT and CDR2 YNNKEL (reference sequence). Trimming at V came to 3 bases and at J to 6 bases, leaving 5 bases not matched to a gene. The CDR3 has 14 amino acids.

V and J are TRBV3-1 and TRBJ1-2, with 9 bases that match TRBD1. The specimen was blood. This clonotype originated in a man aged 35-49 years in good health. The CDR3 sequence: CASSHLDRGNGYTF. DNA of the CDR3: TGTGCCAGCAGCCATCTGGACAGGGGAAATGGCTACACCTTC.